The 25 T cell receptor beta chains below all came from one sample that was sequenced in a study of blood T cells in healthy people across ages. Using a J-beta primer mix together with a sample-barcoded 5' primer, a second PCR was run for roughly 6 to 12 cycles. TCRdb independently ran MiXCR on the 5' RACE reads; one entry per CDR3 protein. Here the sample spans around 2 million distinct CDR3 sequences, about two fifths being singletons. Source material: blood. Receptors originate from a human donor in good health.

With respect to this clonotype: Germline and junction disagree at one end, which may indicate a read error. The rearrangement uses TRBV28 and TRBJ1-4; D is possibly TRBD1 (5 bases). The CDR3 has 15 residues. From germline, CDR1 is MDHEN and CDR2 SYDVKM. This chain's CDR3 is CASSLQGLMDEKLFF. CDR3 in DNA: TGTGCCAGCAGTCTCCAGGGTTTGATGGATGAGAAACTGTTTTTT.

The chain carries TRBV20-1 and TRBJ2-7, with TRBD2 matching over 7 bases. V lost 6 bases to trimming and J lost 5 bases; unmatched junction nucleotides: 10. The germline gives CDR1 DFQATT, CDR2 SNEGSKA (reference sequence). The CDR3 has 13 residues. The CDR3 region is CSARGLRLHEQYF. The CDR3 DNA reads TGCAGTGCGCGGGGACTACGGCTTCACGAGCAGTACTTC.

The sample holds a few counts of this clonotype. The rearrangement joins TRBV5-1 to TRBJ2-3; 8 nucleotides match TRBD2. The germline V gene encodes CDR1 SGHRS and CDR2 YFSETQ. This CDR3 is 15 amino acids long. Trimming cost V 3 bases and J 4 bases; bases outside gene matches: 7. CDR3 amino acids: CASSSGTRIADTQYF. CDR3 nucleotides: TGCGCCAGCAGCTCCGGGACTAGAATAGCAGATACGCAGTATTTT.

The gene calls are TRBV5-5 and TRBJ1-5, with 7 bases fitting TRBD1. Germline CDR1 and CDR2: SGHKS and YYEKEE (reference sequence). The V and J ends lost 3 bases and 11 bases, in that order; junction bases with no gene match: 14. This CDR3 contains 15 residues. CDR3 bases: TGTGCCAGCAGCTCCCCCGGGACAGAACCTCTAGCCCAGCATTTT. It codes for CASSSPGTEPLAQHF.

This chain uses TRBV4-1 with TRBJ1-4; 9 bases are a match to TRBD1. This CDR3 has 16 residues. In germline, CDR1 is MGHRA, CDR2 YSYEKL. V lost 3 bases and J lost 4; bases outside the gene matches: 6. DNA of the CDR3: TGCGCCAGCAGCCAGCCTTGGACAGGGGTTAATGAAAAACTGTTTTTT. As protein: CASSQPWTGVNEKLFF.

The gene calls are TRBV9 and TRBJ2-1; D could derive from TRBD1 or TRBD2 (5 bases each). The CDR3 is 13 residues long. Germline loops: CDR1 SGDLS, CDR2 YYNGEE. V lost 0 bases to trimming and J lost 7 bases, with 8 bases between them. The DNA for the CDR3 is TGTGCCAGCAGCGTAGGGGACGGTAATGAGCAGTTCTTC. It specifies CASSVGDGNEQFF.

V is TRBV15 and J is TRBJ1-6; the match to TRBD1 covers 8 bases. Germline values: CDR1 LNHNV, CDR2 YYDKDF (reference sequence). The CDR3 spans 16 residues. With 1 base clipped from V and 7 bases from J, the junction kept 6 bases outside the gene matches. The CDR3 DNA reads as TGTGCCACCAGCAGAGGATCCGGACAGGGCAATTCACCCCTCCACTTT. Translated: CATSRGSGQGNSPLHF.

V is TRBV12-5 and J is TRBJ2-3; unclear D gene. CDR3 length: 14 amino acids. Germline-derived CDR1 and CDR2 are LGHNT and FRNRAP. Trimming shortened V by 2 bases and J by 2 bases, and 8 bases separated the two germline ends. The CDR3 nucleotides read TGTGCTAGTGGTTTGCCAACAAACACAGATACGCAGTATTTT. Translated, it gives CASGLPTNTDTQYF.

The genes are TRBV6-2 or TRBV6-3 and TRBJ2-1; D gene ambiguous. The germline gives CDR1 MNHEY, CDR2 SVGEGT. With 0 bases removed from V and 9 bases from J, the gap between germline ends came to 6 bases. This CDR3 contains 12 residues. The CDR3 is CASSYSGIEQFF. For the CDR3, the DNA is TGTGCCAGCAGTTACTCGGGAATTGAGCAGTTCTTC.

This clonotype has a handful of counts. The J gene is TRBJ1-5, the V gene TRBV20-1, with no clear D. CDR3 size: 13 residues. Trimming removed 3 bases at V and 3 bases at J, with 9 bases between. Per germline, CDR1 DFQATT and CDR2 SNEGSKA (reference sequence). In DNA, the CDR3 is TGCAGTGCTAGGTCTGGGAACAATCAGCCCCAGCATTTT. Encoded protein: CSARSGNNQPQHF.

V gene TRBV6-2 or TRBV6-3 combines with J gene TRBJ2-1; a weak D match, TRBD1 (6 bases). The CDR3 contains 15 residues. Germline values: CDR1 MNHEY, CDR2 SVGEGT. V was trimmed by 6 bases and J by 5 bases, leaving 17 bases between them. The CDR3: CASSYRAQVNNEQFF. The CDR3, as DNA: TGTGCCAGCAGCTACAGGGCCCAAGTGAACAATGAGCAGTTCTTC.

The V gene is TRBV6-6, the J gene TRBJ1-3; no clear D. The CDR3 totals 14 residues. The germline V gene encodes CDR1 MNHNY and CDR2 SVGAGI (reference sequence). With 6 bases removed from V and 7 bases from J, the gap between germline ends came to 16 bases. The CDR3 reads CASRNSLYKNTIYF. CDR3 sequence (DNA): TGTGCCAGCAGGAACAGCCTTTATAAGAACACCATATATTTT.

The chain joins TRBV20-1 to TRBJ2-4; tentative D call: TRBD2 (6 bases). With the DNA end fitting TRBJ2-5 better, the J assignment may be wrong. The CDR3 contains 11 residues. CDR1 and CDR2 (germline): DFQATT, SNEGSKA (reference sequence). The CDR3 coding sequence is TGCAGTGCTAAGAACGGGGGGACCCAGTACTTC. Its translation is CSAKNGGTQYF.

This clonotype was seen more than once but under ten times. V usage is TRBV20-1 and J usage is TRBJ2-5, with D perhaps matching TRBD2 (5 bases). Germline V gives CDR1 DFQATT, CDR2 SNEGSKA (reference sequence). The V gene lost 0 bases and the J gene lost 5 bases, with 13 bases spanning the gap. The CDR3 spans 14 residues. CDR3: CSARDLARMETQYF. The DNA of the CDR3 is TGCAGTGCTAGAGATCTAGCTAGGATGGAGACCCAGTACTTC.

The table lists this clonotype with a few counts. This sequence joins TRBV12-3 or TRBV12-4 and TRBJ2-1, with TRBD2 matching over 8 bases. This CDR3 spans 14 amino acids. J gave up 11 bases and V 11 bases, and 17 bases lay outside the gene matches. In DNA, the CDR3 is TGTGCCGTATCTTCGGGGGGGTCAGGGAATAAGCAGTTCTTC. It encodes CAVSSGGSGNKQFF.

The chain is built from TRBV9 and TRBJ2-3; TRBD1 might be the D (6 bases). Trimming took 4 bases from V and 0 from J, leaving 18 bases between them. This CDR3 contains 17 residues. Looked up from germline, CDR1 is SGDLS and CDR2 is YYNGEE. This chain's CDR3 is CASSPHYGQGSTDTQYF. The CDR3 DNA is TGTGCCAGCAGCCCACACTATGGGCAGGGGAGCACAGATACGCAGTATTTT.

The rearrangement uses TRBV12-3 or TRBV12-4 and TRBJ1-1; D unclear. V shed 5 bases and J shed 0 bases, with 16 bases lying between them. The CDR3 consists of 16 residues. CDR3 in DNA: TGTGCCAGCAGTCCCCGGCCTCCCGACCTGAACACTGAAGCTTTCTTT. This gives the protein CASSPRPPDLNTEAFF.

This clonotype has a handful of counts. The chain recombines TRBV4-1 with TRBJ2-7; 8 bases align to TRBD2. Germline CDR1 reads MGHRA; CDR2 reads YSYEKL. The CDR3 length is 15 residues. The V gene end was trimmed by 0 bases and the J gene end by 6 bases; junction bases not matched to a gene: 7. For the CDR3, the DNA is TGCGCCAGCAGCCAAGAGTCCGGGGGGGCAGGCGAGCAGTACTTC. Residues: CASSQESGGAGEQYF.

This clonotype was observed a few times. The CDR3 DNA reads as TGTGCCAGCAACCCCGAGGGGGGGCGAGGCTACACCTTC. This gives the protein CASNPEGGRGYTF. V gene TRBV25-1 combines with J gene TRBJ1-2, with D perhaps matching TRBD1 (6 bases). Germline V CDR1 and CDR2: MGHDK, SYGVNS. This CDR3 has 13 amino acids. V lost 7 bases to trimming and J lost 8 bases, with 17 bases between them.

The J gene is TRBJ1-2, the V gene TRBV5-1; D is perhaps TRBD1 (6 bases). Per germline, CDR1 SGHRS and CDR2 YFSETQ. The germline V and J ends were trimmed by 3 bases and 5 bases, with 14 bases remaining between them. The CDR3 is 14 amino acids. The CDR3: CASSSGTPVYGYTF. In DNA form, the CDR3 reads TGCGCCAGCAGCTCCGGGACACCGGTATATGGCTACACCTTC.

This rearrangement joins TRBV7-8 to TRBJ1-1; D possibly corresponds to TRBD1 (6 bases). CDR3 length: 16 residues. CDR1 and CDR2 (germline): SGHVS, FQNEAQ. V was cut by 5 bases and J by 1 base, with 17 bases left in between. DNA of the CDR3: TGTGCCAGCAGCCCTAGACTAGGGGGGACGAACACTGAAGCTTTCTTT. Translating it yields CASSPRLGGTNTEAFF. Complete variable domain (other parts from reference TRBV7-8 and TRBJ1-1): GAGVSQSPRYKVAKRGQDVALRCDPISGHVSLFWYQQALGQGPEFLTYFQNEAQLDKSGLPSDRFFAERPEGSVSTLKIQRTQQEDSAVYLCASSPRLGGTNTEAFFGQGTRLTVV.

J is TRBJ2-1 and V is TRBV7-2; 9 bases line up with TRBD2. The CDR3 has 15 residues. Germline-derived CDR1 and CDR2 are SGHTA and FQGNSA. J gave up 5 bases and V 4 bases, and 6 bases lay outside the gene matches. The CDR3 sequence is CASSSGLANNNEQFF. For the CDR3, the DNA is TGTGCCAGCAGCTCGGGACTAGCAAATAACAATGAGCAGTTCTTC.

This clonotype came up many times. The chain recombines TRBV6-5 with TRBJ2-5; the match to TRBD1 covers 10 bases. The V gene's germline CDR1 is MNHEY and CDR2 SVGAGI. V trimming: 7 bases; J trimming: 4 bases; junction bases outside the gene matches: 9. CDR3 size: 15 residues. DNA of the CDR3: TGTGCCAGCAAAAGACAGGGGGCTGAGGTAGAGACCCAGTACTTC. It is translated as CASKRQGAEVETQYF.

This chain connects TRBV20-1 to TRBJ1-4; D not certain. This CDR3 is 12 amino acids long. Germline CDR1 is DFQATT and CDR2 is SNEGSKA (reference sequence). Trimming shortened V by 1 base and J by 8 bases, and 8 bases separated the two germline ends. The CDR3 DNA reads TGCAGTGCTAGAGCTGGAGGGGAAAAACTGTTTTTT. This codes for CSARAGGEKLFF.

The chain links TRBV4-3 to TRBJ1-2; weak D call: TRBD1 (5 bases). The CDR3 runs 17 residues. Per germline, CDR1 LGHNA and CDR2 YSLEER. V was cut by 1 base and J by 6 bases, with 21 bases left in between. The CDR3, as DNA: TGCGCCAGCAGCCAAGGTACCGGTTTTTCTCAAGGGGATGGCTACACCTTC. This gives the protein CASSQGTGFSQGDGYTF.